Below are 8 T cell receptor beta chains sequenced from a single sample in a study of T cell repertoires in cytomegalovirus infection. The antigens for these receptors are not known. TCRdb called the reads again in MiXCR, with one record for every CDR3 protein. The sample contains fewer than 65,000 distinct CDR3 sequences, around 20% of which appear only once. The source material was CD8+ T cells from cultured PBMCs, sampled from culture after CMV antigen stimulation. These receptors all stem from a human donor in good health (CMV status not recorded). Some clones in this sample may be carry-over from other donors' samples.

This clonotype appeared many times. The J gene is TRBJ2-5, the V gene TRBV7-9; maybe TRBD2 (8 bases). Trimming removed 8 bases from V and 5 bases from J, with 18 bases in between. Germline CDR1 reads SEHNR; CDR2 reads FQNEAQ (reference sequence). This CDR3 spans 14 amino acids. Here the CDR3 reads CASSGRGLAETQYF. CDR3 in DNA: TGTGCCAGCTCCGGGAGGGGGCTAGCCGAGACCCAGTACTTC.

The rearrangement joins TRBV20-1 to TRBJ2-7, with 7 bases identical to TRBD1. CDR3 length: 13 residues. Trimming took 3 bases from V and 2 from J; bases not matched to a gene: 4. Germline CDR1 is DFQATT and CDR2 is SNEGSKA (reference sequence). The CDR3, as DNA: TGCAGTGCTAGCCCAGGGGGTCCCTACGAGCAGTACTTC. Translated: CSASPGGPYEQYF.

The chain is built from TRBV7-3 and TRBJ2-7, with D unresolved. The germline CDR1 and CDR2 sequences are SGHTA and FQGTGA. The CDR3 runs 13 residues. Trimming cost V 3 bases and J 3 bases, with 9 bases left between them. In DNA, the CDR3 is TGTGCCAGCAGCTTTCTTCCTAACTACGAGCAGTACTTC. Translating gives CASSFLPNYEQYF. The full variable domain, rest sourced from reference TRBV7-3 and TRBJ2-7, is GAGVSQTPSNKVTEKGKYVELRCDPISGHTALYWYRQSLGQGPEFLIYFQGTGAADDSGLPNDRFFAVRPEGSVSTLKIQRTERGDSAVYLCASSFLPNYEQYFGPGTRLTVT.

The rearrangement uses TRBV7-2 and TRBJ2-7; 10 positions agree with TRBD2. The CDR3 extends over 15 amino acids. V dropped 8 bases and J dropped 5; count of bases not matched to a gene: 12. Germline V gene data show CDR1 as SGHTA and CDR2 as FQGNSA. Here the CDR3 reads CASGKSGRAINEQYF. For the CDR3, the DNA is TGTGCCAGCGGGAAAAGCGGGAGGGCGATCAACGAGCAGTACTTC.

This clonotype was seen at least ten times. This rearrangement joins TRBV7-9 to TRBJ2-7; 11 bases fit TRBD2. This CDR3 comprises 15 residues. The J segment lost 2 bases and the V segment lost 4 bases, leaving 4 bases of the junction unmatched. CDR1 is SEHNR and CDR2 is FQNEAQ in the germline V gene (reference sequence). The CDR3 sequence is CASSSVLAGAYEQYF. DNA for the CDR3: TGTGCCAGCAGCTCCGTACTAGCGGGGGCCTACGAGCAGTACTTC. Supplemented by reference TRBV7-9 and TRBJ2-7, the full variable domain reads DTGVSQNPRHKITKRGQNVTFRCDPISEHNRLYWYRQTLGQGPEFLTYFQNEAQLEKSRLLSDRFSAERPKGSFSTLEIQRTEQGDSAMYLCASSSVLAGAYEQYFGPGTRLTVT.

The CDR3 loop is CASSLVGNSQYF. The CDR3 region has the DNA TGTGCCAGCAGCTTGGTGGGAAATTCGCAGTACTTC. V is TRBV5-7 and J is TRBJ2-7; no clear D. TRBV5-7 carries the ORF label, with uncertain function. This CDR3 has 12 amino acids. V was clipped by 0 bases and J by 9 bases, with 10 bases between them.

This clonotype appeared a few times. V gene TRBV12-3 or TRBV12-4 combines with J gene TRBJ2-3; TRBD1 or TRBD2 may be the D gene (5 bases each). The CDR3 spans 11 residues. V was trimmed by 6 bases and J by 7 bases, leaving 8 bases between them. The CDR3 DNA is TGTGCCAGCAGCCGGGACCATACGCAGTATTTT. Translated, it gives CASSRDHTQYF.

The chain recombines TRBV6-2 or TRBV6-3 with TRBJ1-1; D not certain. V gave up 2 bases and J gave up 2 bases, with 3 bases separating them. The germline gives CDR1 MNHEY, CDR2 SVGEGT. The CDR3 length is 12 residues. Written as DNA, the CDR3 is TGTGCCAGCAGTTACACCAACACTGAAGCTTTCTTT. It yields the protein CASSYTNTEAFF.